Listed below are T cell receptor beta chains from one sample, sequenced in a study of radiotherapy plus CTLA-4 blockade in lung cancer. The assay was immunoSEQ multiplex PCR, and TCRdb's table has in-frame clones only and misses some. The data show 62,000 or so clones, around 80% seen once. The sample here was peripheral blood, taken from a patient treated with radiotherapy plus ipilimumab. These receptor sequences come from a human donor with non-small cell lung cancer who had a complete response to radiotherapy plus ipilimumab. Both conserved end residues are part of each CDR3. Fields, in order: V gene, J gene, clone size, D gene, CDR3 DNA, CDR3 protein. A D gene is named only where the DNA matches it firmly. Some rows have no size entry. The others give once, few or many, or a class for an expanded clone.

TRBV27	TRBJ1-2	once	-	TGTGCCAGCAGTTTATCACTCAGGGACTATGGCTACACCTTC	CASSLSLRDYGYTF
TRBV7-7	TRBJ2-1	few	-	TGTGCTAGCAGCTTAGGGGTAGGGGAGGTGGATGAGCAGTTCTTC	CASSLGVGEVDEQFF
TRBV5-6	TRBJ1-6	-	-	TGTGCCAGCAGCTTGGCCGGGGGGGGCCTTAATTCACCCCTCCACTTT	CASSLAGGGLNSPLHF
TRBV7-2	TRBJ2-7	-	-	TGTGCCAGCAGCCCTACGGGACCCACCTACGAGCAGTACTTC	CASSPTGPTYEQYF
TRBV2	TRBJ1-5	once	-	TGTGCCAGCAGTGGGCCTCGTAGTCCCCAGCATTTT	CASSGPRSPQHF
TRBV7-9	TRBJ2-5	-	-	TGTGCCAGCAGCAATAGCGAGACCCAGTACTTC	CASSNSETQYF
TRBV7-2	TRBJ2-5	-	TRBD2	TGTGCCAGCAGCACCCTTAGCGGGGGCCCAAAGACCCAGTACTTC	CASSTLSGGPKTQYF
TRBV7-2	TRBJ1-1	-	-	TGTGCCAGCACCGCCAGCCTCACTGAAGCTTTCTTT	CASTASLTEAFF
TRBV30	TRBJ2-1	-	-	TGTGCCTGGAGTGCCCGGGCGGGGACCCCATCGACGCTGTTCTTC	CAWSARAGTPSTLFF
TRBV18	TRBJ1-2	few	-	TGTGCCAGCTCACCCCTTGGGAGGGCCTATGGCTACACCTTC	CASSPLGRAYGYTF
TRBV5-6	TRBJ2-1	few	TRBD2	TGTGCCAGCAGCATGGGACTAGCGAGGATCAATGAGCAGTTCTTC	CASSMGLARINEQFF
TRBV7-9	TRBJ2-1	-	TRBD2	TGTGCCAGCAGCCCGAGGACTAGCGGGAGTAATGAGCAGTTCTTC	CASSPRTSGSNEQFF
TRBV5-1	TRBJ1-2	-	TRBD1	TGCGCCAGCAGCGGTACAGGGGTGAATGGCTACACCTTC	CASSGTGVNGYTF
TRBV4-3	TRBJ2-5	-	-	TGCGCCAGCAGCCAAGATAGAGAAGAGACCCAGTACTTC	CASSQDREETQYF